The 22 T cell receptor beta chains below all came from one sample that was sequenced in a study of T cells in localized non-small cell lung cancer. Repertoires were generated with immunoSEQ multiplex PCR, while TCRdb's copy carries only in-frame clones and drops some. The data hold approximately 80,000 clones, with around 84% observed a single time. The sample in question was peripheral blood, obtained before any cancer treatment. The receptors derive from a female donor older than 55 with stage I lung adenocarcinoma.

V is TRBV5-4 and J is TRBJ2-1, with 9 bases aligning to TRBD1. CDR1 and CDR2 (germline): SGHNT, YYREEE (reference sequence). The V gene end was trimmed by 2 bases and the J gene end by 7 bases; junction bases not matched to a gene: 7. The CDR3 runs to 15 residues. The CDR3 is CASSFRGQGLNEQFF. CDR3 coding DNA: TGTGCCAGCAGCTTTCGGGGACAGGGTTTGAATGAGCAGTTCTTC.

The chain employs TRBV6-5 and TRBJ1-1, with 8 bases that match TRBD1. With 2 bases clipped from V and 6 bases from J, the junction kept 5 bases outside the gene matches. Germline values: CDR1 MNHEY, CDR2 SVGAGI. The CDR3 is made up of 14 amino acids. The CDR3 protein is CASSYADRAPEAFF. The DNA for the CDR3 is TGTGCCAGCAGTTACGCGGACAGGGCGCCTGAAGCTTTCTTT.

This sequence joins TRBV18 and TRBJ2-3; either TRBD1 or TRBD2 may fit D (5 bases each). V dropped 3 bases and J dropped 7 bases, with 14 bases sitting between them. This CDR3 contains 14 residues. Germline-derived CDR1 and CDR2 are KGHSH and LQKENI. CDR3 sequence (DNA): TGTGCCAGCTCACCCCGGGACCGCTCCTATACGCAGTATTTT. Translated: CASSPRDRSYTQYF.

V gene TRBV30 combines with J gene TRBJ1-6; D perhaps matches TRBD1 (5 bases). The V gene's germline CDR1 is GTSNPN and CDR2 SVGIG (reference sequence). CDR3 length: 14 amino acids. V was pared by 2 bases and J by 7 bases, with 12 bases between. CDR3 sequence reads: CAWSQLRGNSPLHF. CDR3 in DNA: TGTGCCTGGAGTCAACTGAGGGGAAATTCACCCCTCCACTTT.

The rearrangement joins TRBV6-5 to TRBJ2-7; TRBD2 might be the D (6 bases). CDR3 length equals 13 residues. From germline, CDR1 is MNHEY and CDR2 SVGAGI. Trimming took off 6 bases at V and 4 bases at J, with 13 bases between the two ends. CDR3 coding DNA: TGTGCCAGCAGCCCGGGAGAAGTATACGAGCAGTACTTC. Its protein is CASSPGEVYEQYF.

The rearrangement joins TRBV4-2 to TRBJ1-4; 7 nucleotides match TRBD1. The CDR3 contains 14 residues. The germline V gene has CDR1 LGHNA and CDR2 YNFKEQ. The V segment lost 1 base and the J segment 4 bases; nucleotides outside the gene matches: 0. CDR3: CASSQGQGNEKLFF. CDR3 DNA: TGTGCCAGCAGCCAAGGACAGGGTAATGAAAAACTGTTTTTT.

The CDR3 DNA is TGTGCCAGCCAGAAGGGACGGGTCACCTACAATGAGCAGTTCTTC. Its protein product is CASQKGRVTYNEQFF. The chain links TRBV2 to TRBJ2-1; D is perhaps TRBD1 or TRBD2 (5 bases each). CDR1 is SNHLY, CDR2 FYNNEI, per germline. V lost 8 bases to trimming and J lost 2 bases, with 16 bases between them. CDR3 size: 15 residues.

The chain is built from TRBV9 and TRBJ2-7; D possibly corresponds to TRBD2 (6 bases). Trimming pared 0 bases from V and 4 bases from J, leaving 14 bases between. This CDR3 spans 15 amino acids. CDR1 is SGDLS and CDR2 is YYNGEE in the germline V gene. The CDR3 is CASSVGVAALYEQYF. The CDR3 bases are TGTGCCAGCAGCGTAGGGGTAGCGGCCCTATACGAGCAGTACTTC.

This clone has a handful of counts. The J gene is TRBJ2-4, the V gene TRBV13, with 13 nucleotides matching TRBD2. CDR1 and CDR2 from the germline V gene are PRHDT and FYEKMQ (reference sequence). The junction had 17 bases not matched to a gene; V was cut back by 3 bases and J by 3 bases. The CDR3 loop spans 21 amino acids. The CDR3 DNA reads as TGTGCCAGCAGCTTCCAACCCCCACTAGCGGGAGGGCCCGTGGACAAAAACATTCAGTACTTC. Translating it yields CASSFQPPLAGGPVDKNIQYF.

There are a few counts of this clone. The chain couples TRBV19 to TRBJ2-4; TRBD1 might be the D (5 bases). Germline V gene lookup returns CDR1 LNHDA and CDR2 SQIVND (reference sequence). The CDR3 consists of 14 residues. V gave up 6 bases and J gave up 4 bases, with 13 bases separating them. DNA of the CDR3: TGTGCCAGTAGCCCGTCAGGGCTTAAAAACATTCAGTACTTC. Translating it yields CASSPSGLKNIQYF.

The chain has TRBV9 and TRBJ2-7, with D unclear. V lost 0 bases, J lost 0 bases, and 10 bases lay in between. This CDR3 region has 15 residues. CDR1 is SGDLS, CDR2 YYNGEE, per germline. The CDR3 DNA reads TGTGCCAGCAGCGTAGGGACCGCTAGCTCCTACGAGCAGTACTTC. This sequence encodes CASSVGTASSYEQYF.

The CDR3 protein is CASSYDGAPGTDTQYF. As DNA, the CDR3 is TGTGCCAGCAGTTACGACGGTGCCCCGGGGACAGATACGCAGTATTTT. This chain connects TRBV6-6 to TRBJ2-3; a weak D match, TRBD2 (5 bases). With 2 bases removed from V and 3 bases from J, the gap between germline ends came to 15 bases. Germline V gives CDR1 MNHNY, CDR2 SVGAGI (reference sequence). The CDR3 has 16 residues.

The V call is TRBV7-8, the J call TRBJ1-1; a possible D gene is TRBD1 (6 bases). The V and J ends lost 2 bases and 8 bases respectively, with 12 bases between them. Germline V CDR1 and CDR2: SGHVS, FQNEAQ. This CDR3 comprises 13 residues. CDR3 in amino acids: CASSLRQGWEAFF. DNA of the CDR3: TGTGCCAGCAGCTTACGGCAGGGGTGGGAAGCTTTCTTT.

The chain is built from TRBV6-6 and TRBJ1-1; the match to TRBD1 covers 9 bases. Losses at the gene ends were 4 bases for V and 7 bases for J; bases not matched to a gene: 10. The CDR3 covers 15 residues. Germline CDR1 is MNHNY and CDR2 is SVGAGI (reference sequence). Here the CDR3 reads CASSSVTGGLLEAFF. In DNA form, the CDR3 reads TGTGCCAGCAGTTCGGTGACAGGGGGGCTCCTTGAAGCTTTCTTT.

The chain has TRBV4-2 and TRBJ1-6; D possibly corresponds to TRBD1 (6 bases). CDR3 length: 16 amino acids. In germline, CDR1 is LGHNA, CDR2 YNFKEQ. Trimming stripped 0 bases from V and 6 bases from J, with 12 bases between. CDR3 protein: CASSQDGRGSNSPLHF. The CDR3, as DNA: TGTGCCAGCAGCCAAGATGGCAGGGGAAGTAATTCACCCCTCCACTTT.

The chain employs TRBV19 and TRBJ2-1; D not resolved. The V gene's germline CDR1 is LNHDA and CDR2 SQIVND (reference sequence). The length of the CDR3 is 17 residues. V was clipped by 8 bases and J by 1 base, with 21 bases between them. The CDR3 loop reads CASGKAPPSSSYNEQFF. In DNA, the CDR3 is TGTGCCAGTGGTAAGGCCCCCCCGAGTTCTTCCTACAATGAGCAGTTCTTC.

The chain links TRBV6-1 to TRBJ1-3, with D unclear. From germline, CDR1 is MNHNS and CDR2 SASEGT. The germline V and J ends were trimmed by 1 base and 4 bases, with 14 bases remaining between them. The CDR3 extends over 16 amino acids. The CDR3 nucleotides read TGTGCCAGCAGTGAAGAAGCCCGGGGAACCGGAAACACCATATATTTT. Translating gives CASSEEARGTGNTIYF.

The chain joins TRBV6-1 to TRBJ2-7; D unresolved. The CDR3 spans 12 residues. CDR1 MNHNS and CDR2 SASEGT come from the germline V gene. Trimming removed 2 bases at V and 4 bases at J, with 6 bases between. CDR3 coding DNA: TGTGCCAGCAGTGAAACTTTATACGAGCAGTACTTC. Protein product: CASSETLYEQYF.

The chain has TRBV7-2 and TRBJ2-5, with 8 positions matching TRBD1. The CDR3 totals 15 residues. V was pared by 3 bases and J by 13 bases, with 16 bases of the junction left unmatched. Per germline, CDR1 SGHTA and CDR2 FQGNSA. CDR3 amino acids: CASSFLFTGGPHLYF. The DNA for the CDR3 is TGTGCCAGCAGCTTTCTTTTCACAGGGGGGCCTCACTTGTACTTC.

The chain is built from TRBV11-2 and TRBJ2-5; 9 bases are a match to TRBD2. This CDR3 region has 18 residues. The germline CDR1 and CDR2 sequences are SGHAT and FQNNGV. V shed 0 bases, J shed 5 bases, and the junction held 13 bases outside the gene matches. The CDR3 loop reads CASSLEDHSGRPRETQYF. In nucleotides, the CDR3 is TGTGCCAGCAGCTTAGAGGATCACAGCGGGAGGCCCCGCGAGACCCAGTACTTC.

The V and J genes are TRBV27 and TRBJ2-7, with 7 bases matching TRBD1. Trimming cost V 6 bases and J 5 bases; bases outside gene matches: 7. The germline CDR1 and CDR2 sequences are MNHEY and SMNVEV (reference sequence). This CDR3 is 13 amino acids long. CDR3 protein: CASRSTGTNEQYF. DNA of the CDR3: TGTGCCAGCAGGTCGACAGGGACCAACGAGCAGTACTTC.

The rearrangement joins TRBV2 to TRBJ2-7; no reliable D call. From germline, CDR1 is SNHLY and CDR2 FYNNEI. This CDR3 comprises 13 residues. The V and J ends lost 7 bases and 0 bases respectively, with 10 bases between them. This CDR3 is CASTRVASYEQYF. The CDR3 DNA follows: TGTGCCAGCACCCGGGTCGCCTCCTACGAGCAGTACTTC.